This TCR beta chain comes out of a study of long-term antiretroviral therapy in people with HIV. Overall study findings and caveats: In samples taken after ART, diversity increased but remained below transplant donor control levels. CDR3 lengths in HIV samples spanned a narrower range than controls.

Comment on this clone: Its antigen is still unknown.

CDR3 length equals 16 residues. CDR1 and CDR2 (germline): SEHNR, FQNEAQ (reference sequence). With 1 base removed from V and 2 bases from J, the gap between germline ends came to 13 bases. Before DNA extraction, 1-10 million cryopreserved PBMC were held in the samples. Assay version v3.0 of immunoSEQ was used, and it was run at survey level. Produced via immunoSEQ multiplex PCR; TCRdb's table is partial and in-frame only. The data contain about 18,000 clones, around 80% of them singletons. The rearrangement links TRBV7-9 to TRBJ2-3, with D maybe TRBD2 (5 bases). The origin of this receptor is a woman aged 18-29 years with HIV. The input for sequencing was unsorted PBMCs, taken 0.6 years after starting antiretroviral therapy. CDR3 DNA: TGTGCCAGCAGCTTAGGGATTCGGACTTACACAGATACGCAGTATTTT. Protein: CASSLGIRTYTDTQYF.